Below, 26 T cell receptor beta chains from the same sample are listed, as sequenced in a study of CD8+CD57+ T cells in acquired aplastic anemia. Genomic DNA served as template for TCR beta VDJ and CDR3 profiling. In TCRdb, the reads were re-called with MiXCR into one record per CDR3 protein. The table has fewer than 250,000 distinct CDR3 sequences, 40% to 50% seen once; the top ten hold about 7.8%. Those patients picked for sequencing had displayed CD8+CD57+ cell expansion on flow cytometry. Input material: sorted CD4+, CD8+, or CD8+CD57+ T cells (not recorded which) from PBMCs. Receptors originate from a human donor with aplastic anemia.

In this sample, this clonotype turned up a few times. The rearrangement links TRBV30 to TRBJ1-1; a possible D gene is TRBD1 (5 bases). Germline V gene sequence: CDR1 GTSNPN, CDR2 SVGIG (reference sequence). The CDR3 contains 11 residues. Trimming took off 4 bases at V and 6 bases at J, with 9 bases between the two ends. CDR3 DNA sequence: TGTGCCTGGACCGTGGGGGCTGAAGCTTTCTTT. Protein: CAWTVGAEAFF.

Of note for this clonotype: A much larger clonotype is one base distant, so this may be a read error. This chain uses TRBV13 with TRBJ1-6, with 7 bases matching TRBD1. Germline V gene data show CDR1 as PRHDT and CDR2 as FYEKMQ (reference sequence). This CDR3 region has 14 residues. J lost 9 bases, V lost 2 bases, and 4 bases had no gene match. The CDR3 reads CASSLHRDSSPLHF. CDR3 coding DNA: TGTGCCAGCAGCTTACACAGGGACAGTTCACCCCTCCACTTT.

The table lists this clonotype with many counts. V is TRBV12-3 or TRBV12-4 and J is TRBJ2-6; possibly TRBD2 for D (5 bases). CDR3 size: 17 residues. V shed 3 bases and J shed 3 bases, with 15 bases lying between them. The CDR3 bases are TGTGCCAGCAGTTTGGGGAGAACGACTTTTGGGGCCAACGTCCTGACTTTC. This codes for CASSLGRTTFGANVLTF.

This clonotype has ten or more counts. This chain connects TRBV19 to TRBJ2-7; TRBD1 matches 11 bases. CDR3 length: 14 residues. Germline CDR1 and CDR2: LNHDA and SQIVND (reference sequence). Losses at the gene ends were 10 bases for V and 3 bases for J; bases not matched to a gene: 8. For the CDR3, the DNA is TGTGCCACCTCCTCTGGGACAGGGGGCTACGAGCAGTACTTC. Translation: CATSSGTGGYEQYF. The full variable domain, in which reference TRBV19 and TRBJ2-7 provide the parts outside the CDR3, is DGGITQSPKYLFRKEGQNVTLSCEQNLNHDAMYWYRQDPGQGLRLIYYSQIVNDFQKGDIAEGYSVSREKKESFPLTVTSAQKNPTAFYLCATSSGTGGYEQYFGPGTRLTVT.

This clonotype was recorded a few times. The chain employs TRBV30 and TRBJ2-7; 10 bases line up with TRBD1. With V trimmed by 2 bases and J by 2 bases, 3 bases remained unmatched. This CDR3 is built from 14 residues. Germline CDR1 GTSNPN, CDR2 SVGIG (reference sequence). CDR3 coding DNA: TGTGCCTGGAGTAGACAGGGGGCAACCTACGAGCAGTACTTC. As protein: CAWSRQGATYEQYF.

In its sample, this clonotype was seen a few times. The chain uses TRBV12-3 or TRBV12-4 and TRBJ2-4; D is unresolved. The CDR3 extends over 13 amino acids. V lost 3 bases to trimming and J lost 8 bases, with 11 bases between them. The CDR3 spells CASSFPDTHIQYF. CDR3 coding DNA: TGTGCCAGCAGTTTCCCGGATACGCACATTCAGTACTTC.

This clonotype occurred many times. V and J are TRBV7-9 and TRBJ2-7; maybe TRBD2 (5 bases). The ends were cut back, 1 base at V and 2 bases at J, with 12 bases in the middle. Germline CDR1 SEHNR, CDR2 FQNEAQ (reference sequence). This CDR3 comprises 15 residues. CDR3 DNA: TGTGCCAGCAGCTTAGAAGAAGCGGTAACCTACGAGCAGTACTTC. Translated, it gives CASSLEEAVTYEQYF.

The rearrangement joins TRBV7-9 to TRBJ2-5; TRBD1 matches 7 bases. Germline CDR1 is SEHNR and CDR2 is FQNEAQ (reference sequence). The CDR3 runs to 15 residues. Trimming took 3 bases from V and 4 from J; bases not matched to a gene: 8. For the CDR3, the DNA is TGTGCCAGCAGCTTTCATCCAGGGGGTGGAGAGACCCAGTACTTC. Its translation is CASSFHPGGGETQYF.

The chain uses TRBV25-1 and TRBJ2-7; 8 nucleotides line up with TRBD2. Germline CDR1 is MGHDK and CDR2 is SYGVNS. Trimming at V came to 6 bases and at J to 2 bases, leaving 9 bases not matched to a gene. The CDR3 is 15 amino acids. The CDR3: CASSQGGGGPYEQYF. CDR3 bases: TGTGCCAGCAGCCAAGGCGGCGGGGGGCCCTACGAGCAGTACTTC.

The gene calls are TRBV19 and TRBJ1-6; D unclear. The ends were cut back, 4 bases at V and 8 bases at J, with 6 bases in the middle. There are 12 residues in the CDR3. Germline V gene data show CDR1 as LNHDA and CDR2 as SQIVND (reference sequence). The CDR3 coding sequence is TGTGCCAGTAGTACCCGAGATTCACCCCTCCACTTT. This translates into CASSTRDSPLHF. Together with reference TRBV19 and TRBJ1-6, the CDR3 gives the full variable domain: DGGITQSPKYLFRKEGQNVTLSCEQNLNHDAMYWYRQDPGQGLRLIYYSQIVNDFQKGDIAEGYSVSREKKESFPLTVTSAQKNPTAFYLCASSTRDSPLHFGNGTRLTVT.

The J gene is TRBJ2-5, the V gene TRBV20-1; 11 bases are a match to TRBD2. Trimming removed 8 bases from V and 3 bases from J; junction bases left unmatched: 11. Looked up from germline, CDR1 is DFQATT and CDR2 is SNEGSKA (reference sequence). The CDR3 length is 15 residues. CDR3 sequence: CSTPNSGRGEETQYF. The CDR3 bases are TGCAGTACCCCAAATAGCGGGAGGGGGGAAGAGACCCAGTACTTC.

This clonotype occurred many times. The rearrangement joins TRBV7-8 to TRBJ2-7; 7 nucleotides match TRBD1. With 1 base clipped from V and 0 bases from J, the junction kept 0 bases outside the gene matches. The CDR3 spans 14 residues. Looked up from germline, CDR1 is SGHVS and CDR2 is FQNEAQ. This CDR3 reads CASSLDRGSYEQYF. DNA for the CDR3: TGTGCCAGCAGCTTAGACAGGGGCTCCTACGAGCAGTACTTC.

This clonotype has at least ten counts. The CDR3 is CASSLGDRNTEAFF. DNA of the CDR3: TGTGCCAGCAGCTTGGGGGACAGGAACACTGAAGCTTTCTTT. The V gene is TRBV5-6, the J gene TRBJ1-1, with 7 bases that match TRBD1. This CDR3 is built from 14 residues. Germline trimming cut 0 bases from V and 1 base from J; bases unmatched to any gene: 0. Germline V gene lookup returns CDR1 SGHDT and CDR2 YYEEEE.

Ten or more counts support this clonotype. This chain connects TRBV7-6 to TRBJ2-1; 15 bases fit TRBD2. With V trimmed by 8 bases and J by 9 bases, 2 bases remained unmatched. This CDR3 has 13 residues. Germline loops: CDR1 SGHVS, CDR2 FNYEAQ. The CDR3 DNA reads TGTGCCAGCCGGACTAGCGGGGGGGTTGAGCAGTTCTTC. Protein sequence: CASRTSGGVEQFF.

The V call is TRBV20-1, the J call TRBJ2-1; no firm D call. V lost 2 bases to trimming and J lost 15 bases, with 17 bases between them. The germline CDR1 and CDR2 sequences are DFQATT and SNEGSKA (reference sequence). CDR3 length equals 12 residues. The chain's CDR3 is CSARRQDGVRFF. In DNA form, the CDR3 reads TGCAGTGCTAGACGGCAGGACGGTGTGCGGTTCTTC.

This clonotype was counted once. The chain carries TRBV20-1 and TRBJ1-5, with D uncertain. The germline gives CDR1 DFQATT, CDR2 SNEGSKA (reference sequence). The CDR3 has 13 residues. V was cut by 0 bases and J by 7 bases, with 10 bases left in between. The CDR3 loop is CSAREAVKQPQHF. CDR3 DNA: TGCAGTGCTAGAGAGGCCGTCAAGCAGCCCCAGCATTTT.

The chain uses TRBV27 and TRBJ1-5, with D hard to call. Germline V gene sequence: CDR1 MNHEY, CDR2 SMNVEV (reference sequence). The CDR3 totals 12 residues. V dropped 5 bases and J dropped 3 bases, with 5 bases sitting between them. The CDR3 protein is CASSPNNQPQHF. In nucleotides, the CDR3 is TGTGCCAGCAGTCCCAACAATCAGCCCCAGCATTTT.

The V call is TRBV30, the J call TRBJ1-2; D might be TRBD1 (5 bases). The V and J ends lost 1 base and 8 bases respectively, with 11 bases between them. CDR1 is GTSNPN, CDR2 SVGIG, per germline (reference sequence). The CDR3 spans 12 residues. CDR3 DNA: TGTGCCTGGAGTGAGGTCTCAGGGGGCTACACCTTC. Encoded protein: CAWSEVSGGYTF.

The CDR3 DNA is TGTGCCAGTAGTATCTACGGGACAGACTCCTACGAGCAGTACTTC. This encodes CASSIYGTDSYEQYF. The V call is TRBV19, the J call TRBJ2-7, with TRBD1 identical over 7 bases. Germline V gene data show CDR1 as LNHDA and CDR2 as SQIVND (reference sequence). The CDR3 length is 15 residues. Trimming at V came to 3 bases and at J to 0 bases, leaving 5 bases not matched to a gene.

This clonotype was seen only a few times. This rearrangement joins TRBV2 to TRBJ2-5; 7 bases align to TRBD1. TRBJ2-7 matches the DNA end more closely, so the J call is doubtful. Germline lookup yields CDR1 SNHLY and CDR2 FYNNEI. The CDR3 spans 13 residues. Here the CDR3 DNA reads TGTGCCAGCAGTAGGGACAGCCACTACGAGCAGTACTTC. Encoded protein: CASSRDSHYEQYF.

There are many counts of this clonotype. The chain recombines TRBV7-9 with TRBJ1-6; a weak D match, TRBD1 (6 bases). In germline, CDR1 is SEHNR, CDR2 FQNEAQ (reference sequence). CDR3 size: 17 residues. V lost 5 bases to trimming and J lost 4 bases, with 18 bases between them. The CDR3 DNA reads TGTGCCAGCAGCGAAACCGGGACACACGTTTATAATTCACCCCTCCACTTT. This codes for CASSETGTHVYNSPLHF.

This CDR3 is CSARDRTGSDSPLHF. The CDR3 bases are TGCAGTGCTAGAGATAGGACAGGGTCGGATTCACCCCTCCACTTT. The rearrangement uses TRBV20-1 and TRBJ1-6; TRBD1 agrees at 8 bases. V was clipped by 0 bases and J by 8 bases; unmatched bases: 6. Looked up from germline, CDR1 is DFQATT and CDR2 is SNEGSKA (reference sequence). The CDR3 extends over 15 amino acids.

To note about this clonotype: A much bigger clone sits one base away, suggesting this may be a read error. The V call is TRBV7-9, the J call TRBJ2-7; weak D call: TRBD2 (6 bases). CDR3 length: 16 residues. CDR1 is SEHNR, CDR2 FQNEAQ, per germline (reference sequence). DNA of the CDR3: TGCGCCAGCAGCCTACACCGGGACTCGGGTACATACGAGCAGTACTTC. Translating it yields CASSLHRDSGTYEQYF. The full variable domain, completed using reference TRBV7-9 and TRBJ2-7, is DTGVSQNPRHKITKRGQNVTFRCDPISEHNRLYWYRQTLGQGPEFLTYFQNEAQLEKSRLLSDRFSAERPKGSFSTLEIQRTEQGDSAMYLCASSLHRDSGTYEQYFGPGTRLTVT.

The CDR3 nucleotides read TGTGCCAGCAGCCGCCGGGACGGTCATAGCTACGAGCAGTACTTC. Protein: CASSRRDGHSYEQYF. The chain links TRBV9 to TRBJ2-7, with D perhaps matching TRBD1 or TRBD2 (5 bases each). Germline CDR1 and CDR2: SGDLS and YYNGEE. Between the trimmed V and J ends, which lost 4 bases and 3 bases, there was a span of 17 bases. The CDR3 is 15 residues long.

This chain joins TRBV11-2 and TRBJ2-7; unclear D gene. V was cut by 4 bases and J by 4 bases, with 11 bases left in between. The CDR3 is 13 residues long. The germline CDR1 and CDR2 sequences are SGHAT and FQNNGV. CDR3 DNA: TGTGCCAGCAGCTCGCCGACGACATACGAGCAGTACTTC. The encoded protein is CASSSPTTYEQYF. Supplemented by reference TRBV11-2 and TRBJ2-7, the full variable domain reads EAGVAQSPRYKIIEKRQSVAFWCNPISGHATLYWYQQILGQGPKLLIQFQNNGVVDDSQLPKDRFSAERLKGVDSTLKIQPAKLEDSAVYLCASSSPTTYEQYFGPGTRLTVT.

J is TRBJ1-1 and V is TRBV29-1, with 8 bases matching TRBD1. In germline, CDR1 is SQVTM, CDR2 ANQGSEA. The CDR3 length is 14 residues. The J segment lost 3 bases and the V segment lost 8 bases, leaving 11 bases of the junction unmatched. The CDR3 spells CSTTPQGVHTEAFF. The DNA for the CDR3 is TGCAGCACCACTCCACAGGGGGTGCACACTGAAGCTTTCTTT.